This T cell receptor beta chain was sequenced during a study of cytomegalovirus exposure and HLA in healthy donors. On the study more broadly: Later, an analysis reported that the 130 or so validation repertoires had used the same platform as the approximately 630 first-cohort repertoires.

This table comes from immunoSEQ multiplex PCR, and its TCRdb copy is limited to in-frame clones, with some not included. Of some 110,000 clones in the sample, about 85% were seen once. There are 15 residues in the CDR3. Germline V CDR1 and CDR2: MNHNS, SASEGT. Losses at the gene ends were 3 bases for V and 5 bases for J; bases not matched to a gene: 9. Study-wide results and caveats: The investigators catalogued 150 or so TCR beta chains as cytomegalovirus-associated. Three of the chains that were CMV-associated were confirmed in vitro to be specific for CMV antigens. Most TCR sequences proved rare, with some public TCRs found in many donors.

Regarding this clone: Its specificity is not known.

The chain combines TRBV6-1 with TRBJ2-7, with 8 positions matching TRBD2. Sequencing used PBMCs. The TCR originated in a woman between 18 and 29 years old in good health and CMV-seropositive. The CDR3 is CASSDRGLAQNEQYF. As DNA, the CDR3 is TGTGCCAGCAGTGATAGAGGACTAGCTCAGAACGAGCAGTACTTC.